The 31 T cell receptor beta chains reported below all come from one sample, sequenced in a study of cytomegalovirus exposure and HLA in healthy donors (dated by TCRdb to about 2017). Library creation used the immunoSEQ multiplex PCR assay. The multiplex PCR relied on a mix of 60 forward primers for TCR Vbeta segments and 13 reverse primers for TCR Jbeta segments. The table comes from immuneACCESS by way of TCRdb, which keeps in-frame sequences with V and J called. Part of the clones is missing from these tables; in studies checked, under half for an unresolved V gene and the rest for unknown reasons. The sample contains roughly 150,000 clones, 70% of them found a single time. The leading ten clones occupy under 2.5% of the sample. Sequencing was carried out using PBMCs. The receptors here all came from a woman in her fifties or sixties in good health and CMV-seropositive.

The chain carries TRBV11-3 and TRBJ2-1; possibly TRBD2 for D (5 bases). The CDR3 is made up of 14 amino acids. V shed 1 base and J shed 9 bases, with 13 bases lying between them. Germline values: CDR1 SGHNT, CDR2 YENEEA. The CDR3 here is CASSLGSATGEQFF. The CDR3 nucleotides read TGTGCCAGCAGCTTAGGTAGCGCTACCGGTGAGCAGTTCTTC.

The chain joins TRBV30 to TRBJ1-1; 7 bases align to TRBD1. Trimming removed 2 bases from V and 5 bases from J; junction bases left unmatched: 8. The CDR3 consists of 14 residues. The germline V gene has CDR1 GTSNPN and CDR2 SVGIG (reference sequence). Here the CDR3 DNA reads TGTGCCTGGAGTTTTTTAGACAGGGTGACTGAAGCTTTCTTT. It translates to CAWSFLDRVTEAFF.

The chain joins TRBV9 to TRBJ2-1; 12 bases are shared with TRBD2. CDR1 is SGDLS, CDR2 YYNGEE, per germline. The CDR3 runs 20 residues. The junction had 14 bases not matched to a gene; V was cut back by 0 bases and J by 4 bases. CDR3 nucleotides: TGTGCCAGCAGCGTAGGACTAGCGGGAGAATCGTTTCCCATTTACAATGAGCAGTTCTTC. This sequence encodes CASSVGLAGESFPIYNEQFF.

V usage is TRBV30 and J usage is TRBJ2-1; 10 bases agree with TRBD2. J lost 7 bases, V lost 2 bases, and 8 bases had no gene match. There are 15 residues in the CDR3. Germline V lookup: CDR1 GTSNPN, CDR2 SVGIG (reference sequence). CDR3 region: CAWSPTSGIGNEQFF. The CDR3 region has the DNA TGTGCCTGGAGTCCCACTAGCGGGATAGGAAATGAGCAGTTCTTC.

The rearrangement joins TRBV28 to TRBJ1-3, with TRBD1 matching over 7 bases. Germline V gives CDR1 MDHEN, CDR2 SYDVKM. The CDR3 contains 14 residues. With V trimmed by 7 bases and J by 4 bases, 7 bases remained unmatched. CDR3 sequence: CASNERQGGNTIYF. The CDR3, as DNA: TGTGCCAGCAACGAAAGACAGGGCGGAAACACCATATATTTT.

The CDR3 loop is CASSPQTTSGNNEQFF. The DNA for the CDR3 is TGCGCCAGCAGCCCCCAAACGACTAGCGGCAACAATGAGCAGTTCTTC. The rearrangement links TRBV5-1 to TRBJ2-1; 9 positions agree with TRBD2. The V gene end was trimmed by 4 bases and the J gene end by 5 bases; junction bases not matched to a gene: 10. CDR1 and CDR2 (germline): SGHRS, YFSETQ. The CDR3 runs to 16 residues.

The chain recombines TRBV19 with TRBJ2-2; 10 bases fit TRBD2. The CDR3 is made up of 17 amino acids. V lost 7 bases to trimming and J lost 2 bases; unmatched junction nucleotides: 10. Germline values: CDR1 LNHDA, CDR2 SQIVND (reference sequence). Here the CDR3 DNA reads TGTGCCAGTACCTCTAGCGGGAGAGGGCCCAACACCGGGGAGCTGTTTTTT. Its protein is CASTSSGRGPNTGELFF.

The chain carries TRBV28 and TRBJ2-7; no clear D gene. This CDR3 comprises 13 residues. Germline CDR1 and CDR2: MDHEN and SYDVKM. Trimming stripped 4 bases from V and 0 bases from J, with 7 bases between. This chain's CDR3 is CASSSPGSYEQYF. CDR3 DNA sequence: TGTGCCAGCAGTTCCCCCGGCTCCTACGAGCAGTACTTC.

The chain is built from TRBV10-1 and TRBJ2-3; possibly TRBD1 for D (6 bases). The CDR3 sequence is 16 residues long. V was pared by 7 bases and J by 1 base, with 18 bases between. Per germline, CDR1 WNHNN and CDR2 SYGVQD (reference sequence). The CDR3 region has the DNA TGCGCCAGCACAAGCGGACAGTTGGGGGGCACAGATACGCAGTATTTT. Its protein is CASTSGQLGGTDTQYF.

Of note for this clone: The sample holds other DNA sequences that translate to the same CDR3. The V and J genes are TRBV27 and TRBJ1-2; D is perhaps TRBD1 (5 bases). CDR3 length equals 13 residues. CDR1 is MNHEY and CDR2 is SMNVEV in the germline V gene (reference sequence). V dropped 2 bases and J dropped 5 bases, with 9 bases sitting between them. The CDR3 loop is CASSLGRGYGYTF. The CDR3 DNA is TGTGCCAGCAGTTTAGGTCGGGGGTATGGCTACACCTTC.

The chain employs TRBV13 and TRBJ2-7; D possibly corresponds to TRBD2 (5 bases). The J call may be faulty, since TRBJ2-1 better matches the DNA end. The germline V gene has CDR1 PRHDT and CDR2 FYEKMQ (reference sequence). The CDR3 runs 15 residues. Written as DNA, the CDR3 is TGTGCCAGCAGCTACGGACTTACTAGCTACAATGAGCAGTTCTTC. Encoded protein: CASSYGLTSYNEQFF.

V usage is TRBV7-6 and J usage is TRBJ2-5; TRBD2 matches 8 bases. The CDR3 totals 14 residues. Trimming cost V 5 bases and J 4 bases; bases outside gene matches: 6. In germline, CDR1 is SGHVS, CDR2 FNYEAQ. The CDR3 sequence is CASSPTSGGETQYF. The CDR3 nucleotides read TGTGCCAGCAGCCCAACAAGCGGGGGAGAGACCCAGTACTTC. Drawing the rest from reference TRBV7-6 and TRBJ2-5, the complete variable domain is GAGVSQSPRYKVTKRGQDVALRCDPISGHVSLYWYRQALGQGPEFLTYFNYEAQQDKSGLPNDRFSAERPEGSISTLTIQRTEQRDSAMYRCASSPTSGGETQYFGPGTRLLVL.

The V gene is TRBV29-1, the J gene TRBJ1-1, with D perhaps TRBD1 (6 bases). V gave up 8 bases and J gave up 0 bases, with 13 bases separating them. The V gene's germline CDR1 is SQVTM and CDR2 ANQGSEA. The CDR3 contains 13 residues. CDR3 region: CSSTTGMNTEAFF. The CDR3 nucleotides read TGCAGCTCTACGACAGGTATGAACACTGAAGCTTTCTTT.

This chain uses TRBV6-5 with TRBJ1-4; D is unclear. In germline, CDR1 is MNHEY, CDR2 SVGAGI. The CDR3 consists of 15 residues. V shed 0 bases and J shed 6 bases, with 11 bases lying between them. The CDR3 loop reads CASSYSGSTHEKLFF. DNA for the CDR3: TGTGCCAGCAGTTACTCCGGGTCGACCCATGAAAAACTGTTTTTT.

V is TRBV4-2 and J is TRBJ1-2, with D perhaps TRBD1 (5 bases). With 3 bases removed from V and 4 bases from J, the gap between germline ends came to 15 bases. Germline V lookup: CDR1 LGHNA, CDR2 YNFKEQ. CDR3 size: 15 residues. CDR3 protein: CASSQASGDAYGYTF. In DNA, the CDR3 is TGTGCCAGCAGCCAGGCCAGCGGGGACGCCTATGGCTACACCTTC.

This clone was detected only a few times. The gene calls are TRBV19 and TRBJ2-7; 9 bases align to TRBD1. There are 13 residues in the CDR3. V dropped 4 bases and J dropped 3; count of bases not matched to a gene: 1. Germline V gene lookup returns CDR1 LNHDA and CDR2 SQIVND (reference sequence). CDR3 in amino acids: CASSTGQGYEQYF. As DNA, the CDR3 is TGTGCCAGTAGTACGGGACAGGGCTACGAGCAGTACTTC.

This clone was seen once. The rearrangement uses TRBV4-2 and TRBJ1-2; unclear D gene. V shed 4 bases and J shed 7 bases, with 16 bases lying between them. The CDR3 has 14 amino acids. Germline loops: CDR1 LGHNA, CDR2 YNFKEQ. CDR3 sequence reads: CASSPVHEALGYTF. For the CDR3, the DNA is TGTGCCAGCAGCCCCGTACATGAAGCGCTTGGCTACACCTTC.

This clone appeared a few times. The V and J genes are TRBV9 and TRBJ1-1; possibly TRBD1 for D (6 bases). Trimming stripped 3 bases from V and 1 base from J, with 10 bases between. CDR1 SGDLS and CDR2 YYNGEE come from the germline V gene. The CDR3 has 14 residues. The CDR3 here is CASSDRVGNTEAFF. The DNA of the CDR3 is TGTGCCAGCAGCGACAGGGTGGGGAACACTGAAGCTTTCTTT. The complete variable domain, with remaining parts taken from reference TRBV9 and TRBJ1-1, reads DSGVTQTPKHLITATGQRVTLRCSPRSGDLSVYWYQQSLDQGLQFLIQYYNGEERAKGNILERFSAQQFPDLHSELNLSSLELGDSALYFCASSDRVGNTEAFFGQGTRLTVV.

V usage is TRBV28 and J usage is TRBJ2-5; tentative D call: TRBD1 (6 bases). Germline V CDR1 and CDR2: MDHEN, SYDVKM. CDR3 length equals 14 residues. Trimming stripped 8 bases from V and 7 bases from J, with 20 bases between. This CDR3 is CASGLLARGGTQYF. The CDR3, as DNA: TGTGCCAGCGGCCTCCTAGCCCGAGGGGGGACCCAGTACTTC.

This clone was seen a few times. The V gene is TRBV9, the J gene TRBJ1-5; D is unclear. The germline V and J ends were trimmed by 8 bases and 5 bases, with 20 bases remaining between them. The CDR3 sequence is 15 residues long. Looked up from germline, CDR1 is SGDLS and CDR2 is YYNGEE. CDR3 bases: TGTGCCAGTAGCTTCCGGGGAGGTAGGGATCAGCCCCAGCATTTT. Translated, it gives CASSFRGGRDQPQHF.

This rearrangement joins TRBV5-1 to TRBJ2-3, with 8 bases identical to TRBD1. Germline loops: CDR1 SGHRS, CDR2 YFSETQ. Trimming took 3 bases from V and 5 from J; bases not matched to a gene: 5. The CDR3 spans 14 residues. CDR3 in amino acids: CASSWTGQGDTQYF. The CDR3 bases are TGCGCCAGCAGCTGGACAGGGCAGGGAGATACGCAGTATTTT.

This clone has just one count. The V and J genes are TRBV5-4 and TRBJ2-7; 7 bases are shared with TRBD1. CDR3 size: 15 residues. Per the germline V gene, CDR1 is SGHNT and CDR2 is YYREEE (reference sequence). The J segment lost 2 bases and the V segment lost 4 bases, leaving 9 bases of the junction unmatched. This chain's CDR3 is CASSHRDSRTYEQYF. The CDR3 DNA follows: TGTGCCAGCAGCCACCGGGACAGTCGAACCTACGAGCAGTACTTC.

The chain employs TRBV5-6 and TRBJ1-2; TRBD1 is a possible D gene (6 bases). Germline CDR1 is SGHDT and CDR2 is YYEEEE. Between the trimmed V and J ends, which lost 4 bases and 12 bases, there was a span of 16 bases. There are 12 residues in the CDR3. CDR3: CASSAGQPPDTF. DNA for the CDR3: TGTGCCAGCAGCGCCGGACAGCCTCCAGACACCTTC.

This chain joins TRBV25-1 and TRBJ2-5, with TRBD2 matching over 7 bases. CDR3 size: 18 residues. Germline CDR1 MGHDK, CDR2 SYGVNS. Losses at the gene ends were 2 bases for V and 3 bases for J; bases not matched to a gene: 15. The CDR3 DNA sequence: TGTGCCAGCAGTGAAACTTTTATAGCGGGCAGCGAAAAAGAGACCCAGTACTTC. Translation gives CASSETFIAGSEKETQYF.

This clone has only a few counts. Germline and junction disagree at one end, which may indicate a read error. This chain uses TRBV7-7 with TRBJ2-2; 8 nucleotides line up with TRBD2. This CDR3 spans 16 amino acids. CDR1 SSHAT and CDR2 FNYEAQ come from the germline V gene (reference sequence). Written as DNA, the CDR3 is TGTGCTAGCAGCAAGTTTGCGGGAGGCGGCACCGGGGAGCTGTTTTTT. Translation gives CASSKFAGGGTGELFF.

The CDR3 DNA follows: TGTGCCAGCAGACCTAGCGGGATCCAAGCCGGGGAGCTGTTTTTT. This translates into CASRPSGIQAGELFF. V and J are TRBV28 and TRBJ2-2; 9 nucleotides line up with TRBD2. J gave up 6 bases and V 6 bases, and 8 bases lay outside the gene matches. The germline V gene has CDR1 MDHEN and CDR2 SYDVKM. The CDR3 spans 15 residues.

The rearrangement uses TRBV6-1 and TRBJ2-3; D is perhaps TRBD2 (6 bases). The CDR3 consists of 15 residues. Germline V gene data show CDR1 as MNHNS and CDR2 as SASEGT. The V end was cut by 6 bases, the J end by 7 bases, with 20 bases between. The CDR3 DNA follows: TGTGCCAGCAGCGAACCGGGGGTCTCCTCGCATACGCAGTATTTT. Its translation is CASSEPGVSSHTQYF.

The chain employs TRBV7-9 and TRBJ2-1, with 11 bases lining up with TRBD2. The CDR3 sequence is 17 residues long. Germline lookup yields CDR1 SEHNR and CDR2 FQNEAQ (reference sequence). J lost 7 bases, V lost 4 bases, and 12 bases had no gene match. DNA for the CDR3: TGTGCCAGCAGCTACGGGACTAGCGGCTTCCTGCGGAATGAGCAGTTCTTC. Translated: CASSYGTSGFLRNEQFF.

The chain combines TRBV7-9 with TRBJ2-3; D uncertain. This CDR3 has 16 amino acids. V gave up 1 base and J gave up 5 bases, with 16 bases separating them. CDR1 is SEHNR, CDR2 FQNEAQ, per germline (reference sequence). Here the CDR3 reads CASSLEPGFFGDTQYF. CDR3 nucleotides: TGTGCCAGCAGCTTAGAACCGGGTTTCTTCGGAGATACGCAGTATTTT.

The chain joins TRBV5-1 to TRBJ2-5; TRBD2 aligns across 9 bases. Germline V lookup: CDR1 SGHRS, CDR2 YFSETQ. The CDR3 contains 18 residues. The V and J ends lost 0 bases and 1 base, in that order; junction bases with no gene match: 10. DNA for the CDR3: TGCGCCAGCAGCTTGGGGGTTAGGACTAGCGTTATCCAAGAGACCCAGTACTTC. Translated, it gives CASSLGVRTSVIQETQYF.

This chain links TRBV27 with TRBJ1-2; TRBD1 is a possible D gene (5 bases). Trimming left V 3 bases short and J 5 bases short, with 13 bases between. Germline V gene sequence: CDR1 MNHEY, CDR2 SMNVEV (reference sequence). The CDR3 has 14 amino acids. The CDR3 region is CASSFNRLYYGYTF. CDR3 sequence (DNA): TGTGCCAGCAGTTTCAACAGGTTATATTATGGCTACACCTTC.